This is a list of T cell receptor beta chains from one sample in a study of T cell responses to AZD1222 COVID-19 vaccine. The method was immunoSEQ multiplex PCR; TCRdb's version includes in-frame clones alone and lacks a portion of them. Found here are some 180,000 clones, around 93% of them singletons; the top ten hold roughly 1%. Specimen: peripheral blood, collected 28 days after the second dose of the MenACWY control vaccine. These receptors were collected from an adult who received the MenACWY meningococcal vaccine as a control. Both conserved end residues are part of each CDR3. Fields, in order: V gene, clone size, D gene, J gene, CDR3 protein, CDR3 DNA. D genes are given only for firm matches. Size is stated for part of the rows, as once, few or many counts, or as a class when the clone is expanded.

>TRBV12-3/TRBV12-4|.|TRBD1|TRBJ1-2
CASRPQGGYGYTF
TGTGCCAGCAGGCCACAGGGGGGCTATGGCTACACCTTC
>TRBV5-6|.|TRBD1|TRBJ1-5
CASSLAGGHQPQHF
TGTGCCAGCAGCTTGGCAGGGGGGCATCAGCCCCAGCATTTT
>TRBV7-8|few|.|TRBJ1-5
CASSSRPNQPQHF
TGTGCCAGCAGCTCCCGGCCCAATCAGCCCCAGCATTTT
>TRBV5-6|.|TRBD1|TRBJ1-2
CASSLKGDRESEGYTF
TGTGCCAGCAGCTTGAAGGGTGACAGGGAGTCTGAGGGCTACACCTTC
>TRBV6-5|.|.|TRBJ2-2
CASSYQQANTGELFF
TGTGCCAGCAGTTACCAGCAGGCTAACACCGGGGAGCTGTTTTTT
>TRBV2|.|.|TRBJ1-2
CASSLANYGYTF
TGTGCCAGCAGCCTCGCTAACTATGGCTACACCTTC
>TRBV11-2|.|.|TRBJ1-2
CASSLPRWAENYGYTF
TGTGCCAGCAGCCTCCCTCGATGGGCGGAGAACTATGGCTACACCTTC
>TRBV3-1/TRBV3-2|.|.|TRBJ1-5
CASSRGLNQPQHF
TGTGCCAGCAGCAGGGGACTTAATCAGCCCCAGCATTTT
>TRBV6-2/TRBV6-3|.|.|TRBJ1-2
CASSYSGSGGYTF
TGTGCCAGCAGTTACTCGGGGTCAGGTGGCTACACCTTC
>TRBV14|.|.|TRBJ1-5
CASSLTTKTPQHF
TGTGCCAGCAGCCTAACTACTAAGACGCCCCAGCATTTT
>TRBV12-3/TRBV12-4|.|.|TRBJ1-2
CASSFGENYGYTF
TGTGCCAGCAGTTTCGGGGAAAACTATGGCTACACCTTC